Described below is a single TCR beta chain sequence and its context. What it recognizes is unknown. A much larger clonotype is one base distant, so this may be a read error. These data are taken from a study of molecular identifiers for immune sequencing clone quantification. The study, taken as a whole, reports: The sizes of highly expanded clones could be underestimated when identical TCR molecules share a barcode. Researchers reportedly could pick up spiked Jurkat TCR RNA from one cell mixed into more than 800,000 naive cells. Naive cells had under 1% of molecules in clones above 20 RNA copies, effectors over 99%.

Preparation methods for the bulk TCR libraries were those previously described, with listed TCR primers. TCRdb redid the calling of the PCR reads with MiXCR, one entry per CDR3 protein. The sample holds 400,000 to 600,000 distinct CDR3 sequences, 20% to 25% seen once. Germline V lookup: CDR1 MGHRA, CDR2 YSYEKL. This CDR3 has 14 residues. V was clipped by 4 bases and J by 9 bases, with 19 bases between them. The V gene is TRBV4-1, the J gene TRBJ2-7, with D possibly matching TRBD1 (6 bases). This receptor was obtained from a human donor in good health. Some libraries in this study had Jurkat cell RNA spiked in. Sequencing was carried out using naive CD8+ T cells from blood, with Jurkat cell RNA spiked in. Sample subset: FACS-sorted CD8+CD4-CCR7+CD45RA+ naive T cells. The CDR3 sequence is CASSRPGDRNGQYF. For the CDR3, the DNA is TGCGCCAGCAGCCGCCCAGGGGACCGAAACGGGCAGTACTTC.